This T cell receptor beta chain was found in a study of T cell responses to AZD1222 COVID-19 vaccine. Germline values: CDR1 SGHRS, CDR2 YFSETQ. V lost 2 bases and J 6 bases, leaving 17 bases between the germline ends. CDR3 length: 15 amino acids. Sequencing used immunoSEQ multiplex PCR; TCRdb keeps in-frame clones, though not all of them. This table holds approximately 80,000 clones, more than 75% found once. The genes are TRBV5-1 and TRBJ1-1; the D gene is possibly TRBD1 (6 bases). The source material was peripheral blood, sampled on day 0 of AZD1222 vaccination. The receptor's source is an adult in good health. The DNA for the CDR3 is TGCGCCAGCAGCTTAATCCACAGGGCTGGAGCTGAAGCTTTCTTT. Protein sequence: CASSLIHRAGAEAFF.